This TCR beta chain was captured in a study of blood T cell repertoires in COVID-19. The assay was immunoSEQ multiplex PCR, and TCRdb's table has in-frame clones only and misses some. The sample records 250,000 to 350,000 clones, over 80% being singletons. V was clipped by 1 base and J by 0 bases; unmatched bases: 5. From germline, CDR1 is LGHDT and CDR2 YNNKEL (reference sequence). The CDR3 has 16 amino acids. This receptor was obtained from a woman in her forties or fifties with COVID-19, enrolled during active disease. The sample was peripheral blood. The chain uses TRBV3-1 (or the pseudogene TRBV3-2) and TRBJ2-5; TRBD2 agrees at 7 bases. CDR3 DNA sequence: TGTGCCAGCAGCCAAGGAATAGCGGGTAACCAAGAGACCCAGTACTTC. It codes for CASSQGIAGNQETQYF.